The 32 T cell receptor beta chains in this list originate from one sample, sequenced in a study of early T cells in non-severe SARS-CoV-2 infection. TCRdb re-called the 5' RACE reads through MiXCR, storing one row per CDR3 protein. This table holds about 94,000 distinct CDR3 sequences, roughly an eighth found once. The sequenced sample consisted of whole blood. The receptors derive from an adult who was a healthcare worker with PCR-confirmed SARS-CoV-2 infection or an uninfected control (not recorded which).

The sample holds many counts of this clonotype. The V gene is TRBV11-2, the J gene TRBJ1-2; possibly TRBD1 for D (5 bases). This CDR3 has 12 amino acids. Germline V gives CDR1 SGHAT, CDR2 FQNNGV. The V end lost 3 bases, the J end lost 5 bases, and 7 bases lay between the germline ends. Here the CDR3 reads CASSFRGYGYTF. The CDR3 region has the DNA TGTGCCAGCAGCTTTCGGGGGTATGGCTACACCTTC.

The sample holds many counts of this clonotype. The genes are TRBV4-2 and TRBJ1-2, with TRBD1 identical over 12 bases. Germline values: CDR1 LGHNA, CDR2 YNFKEQ. V trimming: 4 bases; J trimming: 2 bases; junction bases outside the gene matches: 5. The CDR3 covers 16 residues. CDR3 protein: CASSPPGQGANYGYTF. The CDR3 DNA is TGTGCCAGCAGCCCCCCGGGACAGGGGGCGAACTATGGCTACACCTTC.

The genes are TRBV4-1 and TRBJ2-1; 14 nucleotides agree with TRBD2. The CDR3 runs 15 residues. After removal of 3 bases from V and 6 bases from J, the junction contained 1 base not matched to a gene. Germline lookup yields CDR1 MGHRA and CDR2 YSYEKL. The CDR3 loop is CASSQTSGGVNEQFF. The CDR3 DNA is TGCGCCAGCAGCCAGACTAGCGGGGGGGTCAATGAGCAGTTCTTC.

This clonotype has more than one count but fewer than ten. The chain recombines TRBV2 with TRBJ1-1; unclear D gene. The length of the CDR3 is 13 residues. With 6 bases removed from V and 0 bases from J, the gap between germline ends came to 8 bases. Looked up from germline, CDR1 is SNHLY and CDR2 is FYNNEI. The CDR3 protein is CASRVEMNTEAFF. The CDR3 nucleotides are TGTGCCAGCAGAGTCGAGATGAACACTGAAGCTTTCTTT.

This clonotype was observed a handful of times. This chain connects TRBV11-2 to TRBJ2-7, with D possibly TRBD1 on 5 matching bases. The CDR3 runs 13 residues. Germline lookup yields CDR1 SGHAT and CDR2 FQNNGV. Trimming removed 5 bases from V and 3 bases from J, with 11 bases in between. The CDR3 nucleotides are TGTGCCAGCAGCCCAGGGTTAGGCTACGAGCAGTACTTC. Its protein product is CASSPGLGYEQYF.

There are many counts of this clonotype. The J gene is TRBJ2-2, the V gene TRBV6-1; tentative D call: TRBD2 (5 bases). Germline V lookup: CDR1 MNHNS, CDR2 SASEGT. This CDR3 comprises 15 residues. The V end was cut by 7 bases, the J end by 1 base, with 13 bases between. CDR3 coding DNA: TGTGCCAGCACCCGGACTGTCCAGAACACCGGGGAGCTGTTTTTT. This sequence encodes CASTRTVQNTGELFF.

The rearrangement joins TRBV5-4 to TRBJ1-2; D gene unclear. This CDR3 spans 15 amino acids. The germline gives CDR1 SGHNT, CDR2 YYREEE (reference sequence). Trimming removed 2 bases from V and 4 bases from J, with 15 bases in between. CDR3 DNA: TGTGCCAGCAGCTTAGCTCTAGGGCAGGTCTATGGCTACACCTTC. Translated: CASSLALGQVYGYTF.

The chain uses TRBV3-1 and TRBJ1-5; D gene ambiguous. The ends were cut back, 0 bases at V and 0 bases at J, with 6 bases in the middle. The length of the CDR3 is 15 residues. CDR1 is LGHDT, CDR2 YNNKEL, per germline (reference sequence). The CDR3 sequence: CASSQEGSSNQPQHF. CDR3 sequence (DNA): TGTGCCAGCAGCCAAGAAGGCAGTAGCAATCAGCCCCAGCATTTT.

The chain carries TRBV9 and TRBJ2-1, with 10 bases lining up with TRBD2. Germline CDR1 reads SGDLS; CDR2 reads YYNGEE. V trimming: 4 bases; J trimming: 3 bases; junction bases outside the gene matches: 4. This CDR3 spans 15 amino acids. This chain's CDR3 is CASSRSGGIYNEQFF. The CDR3 DNA reads as TGTGCCAGCAGCCGTAGCGGGGGGATCTACAATGAGCAGTTCTTC.

This clonotype was seen ten or more times. The chain couples TRBV13 to TRBJ2-7, with 8 bases identical to TRBD2. The CDR3 has 16 residues. The germline gives CDR1 PRHDT, CDR2 FYEKMQ (reference sequence). Trimming at V came to 0 bases and at J to 1 base, leaving 5 bases not matched to a gene. The CDR3 here is CASSLGIAGSSYEQYF. Written as DNA, the CDR3 is TGTGCCAGCAGCTTAGGGATAGCGGGGTCTTCCTACGAGCAGTACTTC.

The genes are TRBV28 and TRBJ1-5; D may be TRBD1 (5 bases). This CDR3 has 16 residues. Germline V gene lookup returns CDR1 MDHEN and CDR2 SYDVKM. The V and J ends lost 2 bases and 0 bases respectively, with 11 bases between them. The CDR3, as DNA: TGTGCCAGCAGTTTAAGGGGCGACGGTAGCAATCAGCCCCAGCATTTT. Its translation is CASSLRGDGSNQPQHF.

This clonotype was seen more than once but under ten times. The chain links TRBV4-2 to TRBJ2-3, with 12 bases lining up with TRBD2. There are 18 residues in the CDR3. V lost 1 base and J lost 0; bases outside the gene matches: 5. The germline gives CDR1 LGHNA, CDR2 YNFKEQ. The CDR3 DNA reads TGTGCCAGCAGCCAAGTTCTAGCGGGGGGGACTAGCACAGATACGCAGTATTTT. It codes for CASSQVLAGGTSTDTQYF.

Ten or more counts support this clonotype. The genes are TRBV12-2 and TRBJ2-7; the table's TRBD2 call for D was not verified on the DNA. TRBV12-2 is a pseudogene locus. The CDR3 length is 19 residues. The CDR3 loop is CASRLACCLRGVSSYEQYF. CDR3 nucleotides: TGTGCAAGTCGCTTAGCGTGTTGTCTTCGCGGGGTATCCTCCTACGAGCAGTACTTC.

Many counts were recorded for this clonotype. V usage is TRBV7-2 and J usage is TRBJ1-1, with a tentative D call TRBD1 (6 bases). The CDR3 contains 14 residues. The ends were cut back, 2 bases at V and 4 bases at J, with 11 bases in the middle. The V gene's germline CDR1 is SGHTA and CDR2 FQGNSA. CDR3 loop: CASSLTSGATEAFF. In nucleotides, the CDR3 is TGTGCCAGCAGCTTAACGTCAGGGGCCACTGAAGCTTTCTTT.

This clonotype has a handful of counts. The V gene is TRBV7-9, the J gene TRBJ2-7, with 8 bases lining up with TRBD1. The CDR3 totals 15 residues. After removal of 1 base from V and 2 bases from J, the junction contained 4 bases not matched to a gene. Germline V lookup: CDR1 SEHNR, CDR2 FQNEAQ (reference sequence). The CDR3 bases are TGTGCCAGCAGCTTAGGGACAGGGATAGCCTACGAGCAGTACTTC. As protein: CASSLGTGIAYEQYF.

This clonotype showed up just a few times. The rearrangement links TRBV24-1 to TRBJ2-7; D call uncertain. The germline CDR1 and CDR2 sequences are KGHDR and SFDVKD. Trimming pared 0 bases from V and 1 base from J, leaving 12 bases between. CDR3 length: 16 residues. The CDR3: CATSDLPKKISYEQYF. The CDR3 coding sequence is TGTGCCACCAGTGATTTGCCAAAGAAGATATCCTACGAGCAGTACTTC.

This chain joins TRBV5-4 and TRBJ1-6; 7 bases line up with TRBD1. The junction had 5 bases not matched to a gene; V was cut back by 0 bases and J by 5 bases. Germline assignment: CDR1 SGHNT and CDR2 YYREEE (reference sequence). This CDR3 comprises 16 residues. CDR3 residues: CASSLGTGRHNSPLHF. The DNA of the CDR3 is TGTGCCAGCAGCTTGGGGACAGGTCGGCATAATTCACCCCTCCACTTT. Together with reference TRBV5-4 and TRBJ1-6, the CDR3 gives the full variable domain: ETGVTQSPTHLIKTRGQQVTLRCSSQSGHNTVSWYQQALGQGPQFIFQYYREEENGRGNFPPRFSGLQFPNYSSELNVNALELDDSALYLCASSLGTGRHNSPLHFGNGTRLTVT.

The V gene is TRBV4-1, the J gene TRBJ2-3; 7 bases map to TRBD1. The CDR3 length is 16 residues. Per the germline V gene, CDR1 is MGHRA and CDR2 is YSYEKL. Trimming cost V 4 bases and J 2 bases; bases outside gene matches: 9. The CDR3 DNA is TGCGCCAGCAGCCCGGGACAGAAAAGAATCACAGATACGCAGTATTTT. Encoded protein: CASSPGQKRITDTQYF.

This clonotype was counted ten times or more. This chain links TRBV6-4 with TRBJ2-3; maybe TRBD2 (5 bases). Germline values: CDR1 MRHNA, CDR2 SNTAGT. This CDR3 is 17 amino acids long. V was trimmed by 3 bases and J by 1 base, leaving 17 bases between them. The CDR3 spells CASSELERPRGTDTQYF. The CDR3, as DNA: TGTGCCAGCAGTGAGTTGGAGCGCCCGCGGGGCACAGATACGCAGTATTTT.

The table lists this clonotype with a few counts. CDR3 amino acids: CSASGGAGDYGYTF. In DNA, the CDR3 is TGCAGTGCTAGTGGAGGCGCAGGGGACTATGGCTACACCTTC. This chain uses TRBV20-1 with TRBJ1-2; D is possibly TRBD1 (6 bases). The CDR3 length is 14 residues. Per germline, CDR1 DFQATT and CDR2 SNEGSKA (reference sequence). V lost 3 bases, J lost 3 bases, and 14 bases lay in between.

CDR3 in amino acids: CASSPYGRANYGYTF. The CDR3 nucleotides are TGTGCCAGCAGTCCCTATGGGCGAGCTAACTATGGCTACACCTTC. The V gene is TRBV27, the J gene TRBJ1-2; no reliable D call. The CDR3 runs 15 residues. V was pared by 5 bases and J by 0 bases, with 13 bases between. The germline V gene encodes CDR1 MNHEY and CDR2 SMNVEV (reference sequence).

This clonotype was observed a few times. The V gene is TRBV19, the J gene TRBJ1-2; 10 bases match TRBD1. Trimming cost V 7 bases and J 7 bases; bases outside gene matches: 12. The CDR3 totals 15 residues. The germline V gene encodes CDR1 LNHDA and CDR2 SQIVND (reference sequence). CDR3 bases: TGTGCCAGTACCCCTCGGGACAGGGGCACGGTTGGCTACACCTTC. Protein: CASTPRDRGTVGYTF.

A note on this clonotype: It may be a read error: a sequence one base away is much more abundant. The chain links TRBV18 to TRBJ1-2; D gene uncertain. The CDR3 has 15 residues. Per germline, CDR1 KGHSH and CDR2 LQKENI. The V end was cut by 3 bases, the J end by 6 bases, with 17 bases between. The CDR3 loop reads CASSPRKEEPDGYTF. The CDR3 DNA sequence: TGTGCCAGCTCACCTCGGAAAGAGGAACCCGATGGCTACACCTTC.

This chain joins TRBV20-1 and TRBJ1-4, with 9 nucleotides matching TRBD1. The CDR3 extends over 16 amino acids. The germline gives CDR1 DFQATT, CDR2 SNEGSKA (reference sequence). J gave up 5 bases and V 5 bases, and 12 bases lay outside the gene matches. The CDR3 region has the DNA TGCAGTGCTGGACGCGGGACAGGGACCGTCAATGAAAAACTGTTTTTT. This encodes CSAGRGTGTVNEKLFF.

This chain uses TRBV11-2 with TRBJ2-3; D is possibly TRBD1 or TRBD2 (6 bases each). Between the trimmed V and J ends, which lost 6 bases and 5 bases, there was a span of 18 bases. CDR3 length: 15 residues. Germline CDR1 SGHAT, CDR2 FQNNGV. The CDR3 region is CASRSYKGGKDTQYF. CDR3 in DNA: TGTGCCAGCAGATCCTATAAGGGGGGAAAAGATACGCAGTATTTT.

By its share, this clonotype is medium-sized. The chain carries TRBV4-2 and TRBJ2-4; perhaps TRBD2 as D (6 bases). Germline CDR1 reads LGHNA; CDR2 reads YNFKEQ. Deletions cut 0 bases from V and 4 bases from J, with 10 bases between. CDR3 length equals 15 residues. The CDR3 DNA sequence: TGTGCCAGCAGCCAAGAGAGCGGGCTGAAAAACATTCAGTACTTC. This codes for CASSQESGLKNIQYF.

This clonotype occurred a few times. The CDR3 sequence: CSATMGRDTQYF. CDR3 coding DNA: TGCAGTGCTACCATGGGGCGTGATACGCAGTATTTT. This chain joins TRBV20-1 and TRBJ2-3; possibly TRBD1 for D (5 bases). Germline assignment: CDR1 DFQATT and CDR2 SNEGSKA (reference sequence). The CDR3 contains 12 residues. V gave up 4 bases and J gave up 6 bases, with 11 bases separating them.

The rearrangement links TRBV9 to TRBJ1-1; unclear D gene. This CDR3 comprises 15 residues. The V gene's germline CDR1 is SGDLS and CDR2 YYNGEE. Trimming shortened V by 0 bases and J by 0 bases, and 9 bases separated the two germline ends. The CDR3 region is CASSVVADMNTEAFF. In nucleotides, the CDR3 is TGTGCCAGCAGCGTAGTAGCAGACATGAACACTGAAGCTTTCTTT.

This clonotype was recorded a few times. This chain connects TRBV27 to TRBJ2-7, with a tentative D call TRBD2 (5 bases). Trimming stripped 4 bases from V and 6 bases from J, with 16 bases between. This CDR3 has 14 amino acids. The germline gives CDR1 MNHEY, CDR2 SMNVEV (reference sequence). In nucleotides, the CDR3 is TGTGCCAGCAGTTCCCGGATCTTTGCGGGCGAGCAGTACTTC. It is translated as CASSSRIFAGEQYF.

The chain recombines TRBV2 with TRBJ2-5; D remains ambiguous. Trimming pared 2 bases from V and 2 bases from J, leaving 6 bases between. Germline V gene lookup returns CDR1 SNHLY and CDR2 FYNNEI. The CDR3 sequence is 13 residues long. The CDR3 DNA follows: TGTGCCAGCAGTGAAAACAGACAAGAGACCCAGTACTTC. The encoded protein is CASSENRQETQYF. The entire variable domain, with the rest obtained from reference TRBV2 and TRBJ2-5, is as follows: EPEVTQTPSHQVTQMGQEVILRCVPISNHLYFYWYRQILGQKVEFLVSFYNNEISEKSEIFDDQFSVERPDGSNFTLKIRSTKLEDSAMYFCASSENRQETQYFGPGTRLLVL.

A word on this clonotype: It may be a read error: a sequence one base away is much more abundant. In nucleotides, the CDR3 is TGTGCCAGCAGCCAAGATCCGGACTCTCAGCAGTACTTC. Translated, it gives CASSQDPDSQQYF. This sequence joins TRBV3-1 and TRBJ2-7, with D possibly matching TRBD2 (5 bases). The CDR3 totals 13 residues. V lost 0 bases and J 8 bases, leaving 11 bases between the germline ends. Germline V gene data show CDR1 as LGHDT and CDR2 as YNNKEL (reference sequence).

In the case of this clonotype: Since a much larger clone is just one base distant, this may be a read error. V gene TRBV2 combines with J gene TRBJ1-1, with a tentative D call TRBD1 (5 bases). The CDR3 runs to 14 residues. Per the germline V gene, CDR1 is SNHLY and CDR2 is FYNNEI. CDR3 sequence: CASSEAGGNTEAYF. Here the CDR3 DNA reads TGTGCCAGCAGTGAAGCGGGGGGGAACACTGAAGCTTACTTT. The full variable domain, with the rest looked up from reference TRBV2 and TRBJ1-1, is EPEVTQTPSHQVTQMGQEVILRCVPISNHLYFYWYRQILGQKVEFLVSFYNNEISEKSEIFDDQFSVERPDGSNFTLKIRSTKLEDSAMYFCASSEAGGNTEAYFGQGTRLTVV.